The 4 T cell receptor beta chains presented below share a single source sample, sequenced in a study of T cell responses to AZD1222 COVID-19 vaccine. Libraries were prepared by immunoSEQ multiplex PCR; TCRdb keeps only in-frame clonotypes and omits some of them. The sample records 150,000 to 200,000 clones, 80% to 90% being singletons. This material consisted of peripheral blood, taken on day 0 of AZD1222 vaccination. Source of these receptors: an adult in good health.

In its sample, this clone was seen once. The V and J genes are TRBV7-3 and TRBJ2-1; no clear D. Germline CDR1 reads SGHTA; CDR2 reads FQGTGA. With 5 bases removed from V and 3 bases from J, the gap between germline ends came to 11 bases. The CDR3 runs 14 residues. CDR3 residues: CASSVASGYNEQFF. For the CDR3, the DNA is TGTGCCAGCAGCGTCGCCTCGGGCTACAATGAGCAGTTCTTC.

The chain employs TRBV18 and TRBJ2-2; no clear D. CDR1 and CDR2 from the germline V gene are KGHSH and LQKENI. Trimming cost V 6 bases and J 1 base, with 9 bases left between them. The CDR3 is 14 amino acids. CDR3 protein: CASSLTQNTGELFF. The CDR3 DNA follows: TGTGCCAGCTCCTTGACCCAGAACACCGGGGAGCTGTTTTTT.

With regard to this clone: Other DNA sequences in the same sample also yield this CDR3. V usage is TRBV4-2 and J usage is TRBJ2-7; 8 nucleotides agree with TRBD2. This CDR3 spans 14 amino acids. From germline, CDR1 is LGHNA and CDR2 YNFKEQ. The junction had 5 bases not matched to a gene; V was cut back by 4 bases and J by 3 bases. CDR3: CASSLSGTSYEQYF. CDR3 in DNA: TGTGCCAGCAGCCTTTCCGGGACTAGCTACGAGCAGTACTTC.

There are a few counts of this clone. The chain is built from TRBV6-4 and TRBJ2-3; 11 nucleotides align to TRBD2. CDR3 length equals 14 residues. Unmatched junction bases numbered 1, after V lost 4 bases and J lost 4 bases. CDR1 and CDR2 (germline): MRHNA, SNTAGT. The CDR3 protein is CASSVAGGPDTQYF. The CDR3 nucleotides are TGTGCCAGCAGTGTAGCGGGGGGGCCAGATACGCAGTATTTT.